This T cell receptor (beta chain) came from a study of radiation and T cells in renal cell carcinoma. Study-wide results and caveats: Dominant CDR3 motifs were more common in irradiated tumors than controls. Only small tumor regions of approximately 1 g were sampled.

The treatment denotes: treatment-naive control, cytoreductive nephrectomy. With 0 bases clipped from V and 6 bases from J, the junction kept 13 bases outside the gene matches. The CDR3 covers 17 residues. Germline V gene lookup returns CDR1 SGDLS and CDR2 YYNGEE. As to this clone: Its antigen is not known.

The assay was immunoSEQ multiplex PCR, and TCRdb's table has in-frame clones only and misses some. The table includes approximately 15,000 clones, about 58% detected once. The chain uses TRBV9 and TRBJ2-7; 9 bases are a match to TRBD2. This TCR came from a man aged 35-49 years with renal cell carcinoma. The sequences come from tumor tissue, collected from a patient whose treatment was nephrectomy without radiotherapy. The DNA for the CDR3 is TGTGCCAGCAGCGTAGGCGGTGAGCGGGGGGCCAGGGTCGAGCAGTACTTC. It specifies CASSVGGERGARVEQYF.